This T cell receptor beta chain was sequenced in a study of early T cells in non-severe SARS-CoV-2 infection. Study in general: Whole-blood bulk RNA, unsorted, was sequenced, and chains were unpaired.

This clonotype was counted a few times. The antigen is not known. Germline V lookup: CDR1 MNHEY, CDR2 SVGEGT. The V gene lost 6 bases and the J gene lost 6 bases, with 13 bases spanning the gap. This CDR3 spans 13 amino acids. Individually, cDNA molecules had unique molecular identifiers attached to them. TCRdb recomputed calls from the 5' RACE reads with MiXCR, one row per CDR3 protein. The table lists about 35,000 distinct CDR3 sequences, 5% to 6.5% of them singletons. The study, taken as a whole, reports: Comparison of clonotypes with VDJdb favored anti-spike CD8 responses while missing private and CD4 specificities.

This sequence originates from an adult who was a healthcare worker with PCR-confirmed SARS-CoV-2 infection or an uninfected control (not recorded which). Sequenced input: whole blood. The rearrangement uses TRBV6-2 or TRBV6-3 and TRBJ2-3; maybe TRBD1 (6 bases). The CDR3 nucleotides are TGTGCCAGCAGCCCAAATCAGGGGGATACGCAGTATTTT. Amino acids: CASSPNQGDTQYF.